One T cell receptor (beta chain) is described in this entry. As yet, its antigen is unknown. These gene names are mouse names. The CDR3 end lies 1 residue beyond the end of the read and is filled in from the germline J gene. In the same sample, other DNA sequences code for this CDR3. This sample is part of a study of tissue T cells after allogeneic stem cell transplantation. Only in-frame clones appear in the TCRdb table, and some are missing; sequencing was by immunoSEQ multiplex PCR. Among approximately 22,000 clones listed, roughly 72% were seen once. The germline V gene encodes CDR1 NSHNY and CDR2 SYGAGN. Trimming removed 2 bases from V and 4 bases from J, with 4 bases in between. This CDR3 is built from 12 residues. General study findings and limits: Few T cell clones were shared across patients, but motif clusters showed tissue-specific shared signatures.

V gene TRBV13-1 combines with J gene TRBJ1-5; D remains unclear. This clonotype was obtained from a female BALB/c mouse in good health. MHC haplotype of the mouse line: H2-d. The sample was spleen. The CDR3 loop reads CASSEGNQAPLF. The DNA read from the CDR3 is TGTGCCAGCAGTGAAGGGAACCAGGCTCCGCTT.